Following are 19 T cell receptor beta chains from one sample sequenced in a study of blood T cells in healthy people across ages. Combining a sample-barcoded 5' primer with a J-beta primer mix, a second PCR ran for roughly 7 to 11 cycles. TCRdb re-derived calls from the 5' RACE reads in MiXCR, one entry per CDR3 protein. The sample shows 500,000 to 600,000 distinct CDR3 sequences, roughly 28% of them seen only once. Sequenced input: blood. These receptors all stem from a woman in her seventies in good health.

V usage is TRBV11-2 and J usage is TRBJ1-1, with a possible D match to TRBD1 (5 bases). Germline lookup yields CDR1 SGHAT and CDR2 FQNNGV. V shed 0 bases and J shed 6 bases, with 8 bases lying between them. CDR3 length equals 13 residues. For the CDR3, the DNA is TGTGCCAGCAGCTTAGATTGGGGGTCTGAAGCTTTCTTT. Translated: CASSLDWGSEAFF.

This clonotype was detected a few times. The rearrangement joins TRBV5-5 to TRBJ1-3; D is unresolved. V shed 2 bases and J shed 3 bases, with 9 bases lying between them. The CDR3 covers 14 residues. CDR1 and CDR2 (germline): SGHKS, YYEKEE (reference sequence). The CDR3 is CASSFQQGGNTIYF. The CDR3 region has the DNA TGTGCCAGCAGCTTCCAGCAAGGTGGAAACACCATATATTTT.

As for this clonotype: One end of the junction does not line up with germline, which may come from a read error. The V and J genes are TRBV5-1 and TRBJ2-5, with D perhaps matching TRBD2 (5 bases). Germline CDR1 and CDR2: SGHRS and YFSETQ. CDR3 length equals 13 residues. In nucleotides, the CDR3 is TGCGCCAGCAGCTTTGGGGTTTACAATGAGCGGTTCTTC. Protein: CASSFGVYNERFF.

A few counts support this clonotype. This chain joins TRBV7-2 and TRBJ1-2; perhaps TRBD1 as D (5 bases). The CDR3 loop spans 16 amino acids. From germline, CDR1 is SGHTA and CDR2 FQGNSA. V was pared by 5 bases and J by 2 bases, with 18 bases between. The CDR3 sequence: CASSPTRQPINYGYTF. The CDR3 DNA is TGTGCCAGCAGCCCCACGCGACAGCCGATAAACTATGGCTACACCTTC. Filled out from reference TRBV7-2 and TRBJ1-2, the complete variable domain reads GAGVSQSPSNKVTEKGKDVELRCDPISGHTALYWYRQSLGQGLEFLIYFQGNSAPDKSGLPSDRFSAERTGGSVSTLTIQRTQQEDSAVYLCASSPTRQPINYGYTFGSGTRLTVV.

This clonotype has only a few counts. One end of the junction is discordant with germline, which a read error may explain. This chain links TRBV6-2 or TRBV6-3 with TRBJ2-1; D unclear. This CDR3 has 14 amino acids. Germline CDR1 is MNHEY and CDR2 is SVGEGT. The DNA for the CDR3 is TGTGCCAGCAGCCTCGGCAGCAGGTACAATGGGCAGTTCTTC. Translating it yields CASSLGSRYNGQFF.

The chain uses TRBV12-3 or TRBV12-4 and TRBJ2-1; D possibly corresponds to TRBD2 (6 bases). This CDR3 comprises 17 residues. V shed 4 bases and J shed 0 bases, with 16 bases lying between them. The CDR3 loop reads CASSSRNRGSSYNEQFF. As DNA, the CDR3 is TGTGCCAGCAGTTCACGGAATCGGGGGAGCTCCTACAATGAGCAGTTCTTC.

The genes are TRBV2 and TRBJ1-3; the D is unclear. The CDR3 totals 14 residues. Trimming shortened V by 4 bases and J by 4 bases, and 11 bases separated the two germline ends. The germline CDR1 and CDR2 sequences are SNHLY and FYNNEI. Written as DNA, the CDR3 is TGTGCCAGCAGTGCGGGCCCAAGGGGAAACACCATATATTTT. Translating gives CASSAGPRGNTIYF.

In its sample, this clonotype was seen many times. This chain connects TRBV7-3 to TRBJ2-1; 7 nucleotides agree with TRBD1. The V gene's germline CDR1 is SGHTA and CDR2 FQGTGA. The ends lost 4 bases at V and 0 bases at J; junction bases unmatched: 3. This CDR3 is built from 15 residues. The chain's CDR3 is CASSSTGSSYNEQFF. As DNA, the CDR3 is TGTGCCAGCAGCTCGACAGGGAGCTCCTACAATGAGCAGTTCTTC.

This chain uses TRBV6-2 or TRBV6-3 with TRBJ2-5; 9 bases agree with TRBD2. The CDR3 consists of 16 residues. Trimming at V came to 2 bases and at J to 1 base, leaving 5 bases not matched to a gene. Looked up from germline, CDR1 is MNHEY and CDR2 is SVGEGT. CDR3 residues: CASSYERGAPQETQYF. Here the CDR3 DNA reads TGTGCCAGCAGTTACGAGCGGGGGGCTCCCCAAGAGACCCAGTACTTC.

The rearrangement uses TRBV3-1 and TRBJ1-6; 7 positions match TRBD1. The V gene's germline CDR1 is LGHDT and CDR2 YNNKEL (reference sequence). The CDR3 spans 13 residues. Germline trimming cut 5 bases from V and 10 bases from J; bases unmatched to any gene: 5. The CDR3 nucleotides are TGTGCCAGCAGCGCCAGGGGGTGGTCACCCCTCCACTTT. Protein sequence: CASSARGWSPLHF.

The gene calls are TRBV12-3 or TRBV12-4 and TRBJ2-4, with 9 bases aligning to TRBD1. The trim removed 2 bases at V and 7 bases at J, leaving 3 bases unmatched. This CDR3 is built from 14 residues. CDR3 bases: TGTGCCAGCAGTTTAAGGGACAGGGCGAACATTCAGTACTTC. Encoded protein: CASSLRDRANIQYF.

Only a few counts were recorded for this clonotype. The rearrangement uses TRBV10-3 and TRBJ1-6, with TRBD1 identical over 7 bases. Germline values: CDR1 ENHRY, CDR2 SYGVKD. Losses at the gene ends were 6 bases for V and 7 bases for J; bases not matched to a gene: 6. This CDR3 spans 14 amino acids. The DNA for the CDR3 is TGTGCCATCAGGGGAGGGACAGACAATTCACCCCTCCACTTT. This encodes CAIRGGTDNSPLHF.

This clonotype was counted at least ten times. The V call is TRBV7-2, the J call TRBJ1-2, with 7 bases that match TRBD1. Germline V CDR1 and CDR2: SGHTA, FQGNSA. CDR3 length: 14 amino acids. Trimming took 5 bases from V and 4 from J; bases not matched to a gene: 7. CDR3 sequence: CASSPPGGTYGYTF. The CDR3 DNA reads as TGTGCCAGCAGCCCCCCAGGGGGTACCTATGGCTACACCTTC.

Regarding this clonotype: One end of the junction is discordant with germline, which a read error may explain. V is TRBV2 and J is TRBJ2-2; 8 bases are a match to TRBD1. From germline, CDR1 is SNHLY and CDR2 FYNNEI. There are 15 residues in the CDR3. CDR3 nucleotide sequence: TGCGCCAGCAGTCTACAGGGGGTTAGCACCGGGGAGCTGTTTTTT. Translation gives CASSLQGVSTGELFF.

This rearrangement joins TRBV18 to TRBJ2-5; D is unclear. Germline V gene sequence: CDR1 KGHSH, CDR2 LQKENI. The CDR3 spans 9 residues. V was cut by 8 bases and J by 11 bases, with 9 bases left in between. The CDR3 nucleotides read TGTGCCAGCACCAGAGAGCAGTACTTC. It translates to CASTREQYF.

The gene calls are TRBV6-1 and TRBJ1-1; D gene unclear. The CDR3 runs 14 residues. CDR1 is MNHNS and CDR2 is SASEGT in the germline V gene. Trimming removed 8 bases at V and 0 bases at J, with 13 bases between. Here the CDR3 DNA reads TGTGCCAGCGCCTGGGTGGGCATGAACACTGAAGCTTTCTTT. Its protein is CASAWVGMNTEAFF.

This clonotype occurred a few times. The CDR3 ends on some other residue instead of the conserved phenylalanine or tryptophan, so this is likely a read error. DNA of the CDR3: TGTGCCAGCAGTTTTACGACTACGAAAGGGACCCAGTACCTC. Translating gives CASSFTTTKGTQYL. The rearrangement uses TRBV6-5 and TRBJ2-5, with TRBD2 as a possible D gene (5 bases). This CDR3 comprises 14 residues. Germline CDR1 MNHEY, CDR2 SVGAGI. V lost 4 bases and J lost 7, with 16 bases in between.

The chain employs TRBV7-2 and TRBJ1-1; D is perhaps TRBD1 (6 bases). The V gene's germline CDR1 is SGHTA and CDR2 FQGNSA. This CDR3 is 15 amino acids long. V lost 2 bases and J lost 3, with 13 bases in between. CDR3 DNA: TGTGCCAGCAGCTTAAGCGACTACAGGGACACTGAAGCTTTCTTT. It yields the protein CASSLSDYRDTEAFF.

In its sample, this clonotype was seen a few times. The chain combines TRBV24-1 with TRBJ2-2; the D gene is possibly TRBD1 (6 bases). This CDR3 has 13 residues. In germline, CDR1 is KGHDR, CDR2 SFDVKD. Trimming removed 9 bases at V and 5 bases at J, with 12 bases between. CDR3 loop: CATGTRGTGELFF. The CDR3 nucleotides are TGTGCCACCGGGACAAGGGGGACCGGGGAGCTGTTTTTT.